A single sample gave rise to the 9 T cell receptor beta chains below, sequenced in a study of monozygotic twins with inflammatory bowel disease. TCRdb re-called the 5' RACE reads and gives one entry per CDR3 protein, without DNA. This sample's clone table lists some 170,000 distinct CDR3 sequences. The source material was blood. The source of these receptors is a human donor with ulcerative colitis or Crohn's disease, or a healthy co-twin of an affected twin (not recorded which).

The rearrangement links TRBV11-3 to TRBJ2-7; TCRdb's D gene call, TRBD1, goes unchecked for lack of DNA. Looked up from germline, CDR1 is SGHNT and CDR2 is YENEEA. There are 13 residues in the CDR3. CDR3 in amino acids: CASSAGTANEQYF.

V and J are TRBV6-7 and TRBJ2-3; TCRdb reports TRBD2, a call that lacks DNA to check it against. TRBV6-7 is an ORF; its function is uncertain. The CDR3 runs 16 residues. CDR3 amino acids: CASSYVGLAEIDTQYF.

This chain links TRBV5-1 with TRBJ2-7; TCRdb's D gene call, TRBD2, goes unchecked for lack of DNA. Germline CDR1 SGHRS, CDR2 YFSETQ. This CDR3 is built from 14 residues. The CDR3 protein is CASSLVAGGSEQYF.

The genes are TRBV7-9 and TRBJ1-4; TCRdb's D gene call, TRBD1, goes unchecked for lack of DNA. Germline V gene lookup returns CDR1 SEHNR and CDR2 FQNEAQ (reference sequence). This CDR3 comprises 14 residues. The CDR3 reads CASSWTGANEKLFF. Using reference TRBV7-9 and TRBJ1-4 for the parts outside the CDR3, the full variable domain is DTGVSQNPRHKITKRGQNVTFRCDPISEHNRLYWYRQTLGQGPEFLTYFQNEAQLEKSRLLSDRFSAERPKGSFSTLEIQRTEQGDSAMYLCASSWTGANEKLFFGSGTQLSVL.

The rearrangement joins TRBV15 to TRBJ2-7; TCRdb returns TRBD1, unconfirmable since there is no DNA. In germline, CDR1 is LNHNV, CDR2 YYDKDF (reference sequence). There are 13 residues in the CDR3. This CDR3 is CATSREGTATRYF.

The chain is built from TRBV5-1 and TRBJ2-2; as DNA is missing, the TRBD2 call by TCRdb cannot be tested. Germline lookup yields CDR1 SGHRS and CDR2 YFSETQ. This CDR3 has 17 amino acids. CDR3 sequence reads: CASSSAGHQEDTGELFF.

The CDR3 here is CASSLPPLDRGVQETQYF. V is TRBV28 and J is TRBJ2-5; the TCRdb call, TRBD1, lacks DNA for checking. Per the germline V gene, CDR1 is MDHEN and CDR2 is SYDVKM. CDR3 length: 18 amino acids.

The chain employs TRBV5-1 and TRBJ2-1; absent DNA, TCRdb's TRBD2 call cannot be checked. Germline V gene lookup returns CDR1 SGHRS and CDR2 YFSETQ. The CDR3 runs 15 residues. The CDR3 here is CASSRGLAGDNEQFF.

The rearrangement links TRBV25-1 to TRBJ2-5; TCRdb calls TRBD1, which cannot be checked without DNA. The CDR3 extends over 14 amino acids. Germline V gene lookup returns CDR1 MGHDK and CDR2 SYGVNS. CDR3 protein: CASRSSVWGETQYF.